This T cell receptor (beta chain) is from a study of OX40 agonist ivuxolimab in advanced cancers. Across the study: Patients in dose escalation had liver, melanoma, kidney or head and neck cancers.

Clones were read by immunoSEQ multiplex PCR, and TCRdb kept only the in-frame ones, dropping some. The sample holds around 56,000 clones, roughly 87% seen once. Study-wide results and caveats: Expanded peripheral T-cell antigen specificity went undetermined.

This CDR3 region has 15 residues. Trimming took off 0 bases at V and 8 bases at J, with 16 bases between the two ends. From germline, CDR1 is SEHNR and CDR2 FQNEAQ (reference sequence). Turning to this clone: The target antigen is unknown.

The source was CD4+ or CD8+ T cells sorted from blood, collected in a trial of the OX40 agonist ivuxolimab. This sequence originates from an adult with an advanced solid tumor such as melanoma, head and neck, liver or kidney cancer. V usage is TRBV7-9 and J usage is TRBJ1-2; D perhaps matches TRBD1 (5 bases). The CDR3 protein is CASSLAGTGLIGYTF. CDR3 nucleotides: TGTGCCAGCAGCTTAGCCGGGACGGGACTGATCGGCTACACCTTC.